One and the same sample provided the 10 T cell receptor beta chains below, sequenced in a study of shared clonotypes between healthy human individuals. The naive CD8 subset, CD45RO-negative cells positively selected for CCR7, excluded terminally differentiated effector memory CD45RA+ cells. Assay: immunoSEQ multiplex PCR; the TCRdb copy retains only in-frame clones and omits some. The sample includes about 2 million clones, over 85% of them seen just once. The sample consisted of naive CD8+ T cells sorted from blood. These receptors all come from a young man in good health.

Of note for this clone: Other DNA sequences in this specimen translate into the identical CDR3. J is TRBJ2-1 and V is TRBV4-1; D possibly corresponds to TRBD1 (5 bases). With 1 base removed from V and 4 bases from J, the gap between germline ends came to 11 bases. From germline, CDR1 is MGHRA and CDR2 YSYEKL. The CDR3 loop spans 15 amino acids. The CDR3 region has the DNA TGCGCCAGCAGCCAAGTCCAGGGCCCGTACAATGAGCAGTTCTTC. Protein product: CASSQVQGPYNEQFF.

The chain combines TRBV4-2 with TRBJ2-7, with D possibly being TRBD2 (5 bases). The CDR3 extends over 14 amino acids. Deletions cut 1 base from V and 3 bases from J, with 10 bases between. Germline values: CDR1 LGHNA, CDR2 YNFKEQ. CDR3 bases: TGTGCCAGCAGCCAAGGGATCGGGAACTACGAGCAGTACTTC. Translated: CASSQGIGNYEQYF.

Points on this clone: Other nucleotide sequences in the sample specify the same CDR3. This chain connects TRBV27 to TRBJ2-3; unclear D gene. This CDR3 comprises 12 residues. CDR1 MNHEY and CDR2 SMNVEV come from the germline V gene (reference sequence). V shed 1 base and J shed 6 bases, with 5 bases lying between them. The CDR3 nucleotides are TGTGCCAGCAGTTTATTGGGGGATACGCAGTATTTT. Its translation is CASSLLGDTQYF.

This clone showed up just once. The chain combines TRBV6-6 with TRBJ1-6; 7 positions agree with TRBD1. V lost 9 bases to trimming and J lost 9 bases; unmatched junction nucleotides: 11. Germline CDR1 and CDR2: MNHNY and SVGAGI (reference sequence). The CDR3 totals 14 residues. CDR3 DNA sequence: TGTGCCAGTACCCCCGACAGGGCGGCTTCACCCCTCCACTTT. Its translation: CASTPDRAASPLHF.

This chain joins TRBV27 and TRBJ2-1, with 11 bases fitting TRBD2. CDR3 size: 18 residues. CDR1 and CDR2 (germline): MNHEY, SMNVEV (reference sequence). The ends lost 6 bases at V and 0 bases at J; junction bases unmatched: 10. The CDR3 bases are TGTGCCAGCAGGGGGACTAGCGGCAGCTCGAGCTCCTACAATGAGCAGTTCTTC. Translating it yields CASRGTSGSSSSYNEQFF.

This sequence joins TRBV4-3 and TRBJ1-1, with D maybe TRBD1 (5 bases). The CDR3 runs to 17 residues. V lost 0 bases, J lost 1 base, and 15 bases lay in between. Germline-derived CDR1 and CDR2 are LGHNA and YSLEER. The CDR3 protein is CASSQDLGGGENTEAFF. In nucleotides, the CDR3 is TGCGCCAGCAGCCAAGATCTCGGGGGAGGGGAGAACACTGAAGCTTTCTTT.

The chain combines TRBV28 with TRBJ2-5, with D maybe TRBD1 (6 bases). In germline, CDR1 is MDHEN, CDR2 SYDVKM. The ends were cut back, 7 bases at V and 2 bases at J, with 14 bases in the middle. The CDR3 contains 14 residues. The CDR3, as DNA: TGTGCCAGCAATACTTATGACAGGCAAGAGACCCAGTACTTC. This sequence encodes CASNTYDRQETQYF.

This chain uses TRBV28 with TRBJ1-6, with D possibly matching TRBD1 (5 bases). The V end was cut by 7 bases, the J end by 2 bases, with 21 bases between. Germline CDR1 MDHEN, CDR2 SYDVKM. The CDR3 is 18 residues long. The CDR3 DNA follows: TGTGCCAGCACTTCCCCCCCCGGGGTGGGGGCCTATAATTCACCCCTCCACTTT. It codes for CASTSPPGVGAYNSPLHF. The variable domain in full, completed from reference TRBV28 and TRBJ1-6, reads DVKVTQSSRYLVKRTGEKVFLECVQDMDHENMFWYRQDPGLGLRLIYFSYDVKMKEKGDIPEGYSVSREKKERFSLILESASTNQTSMYLCASTSPPGVGAYNSPLHFGNGTRLTVT.

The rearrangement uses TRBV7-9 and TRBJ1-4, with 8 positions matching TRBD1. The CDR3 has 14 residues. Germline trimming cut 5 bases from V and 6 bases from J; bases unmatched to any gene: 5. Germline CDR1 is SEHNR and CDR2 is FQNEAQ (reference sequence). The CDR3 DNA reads TGTGCCAGCAGCACAGGGGGGTTGGATGAAAAACTGTTTTTT. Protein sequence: CASSTGGLDEKLFF.

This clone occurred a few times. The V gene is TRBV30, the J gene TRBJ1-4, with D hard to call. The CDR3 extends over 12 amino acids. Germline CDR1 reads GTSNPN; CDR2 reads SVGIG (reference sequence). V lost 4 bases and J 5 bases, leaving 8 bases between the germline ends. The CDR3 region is CAWMRGNEKLFF. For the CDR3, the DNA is TGTGCCTGGATGAGAGGAAATGAAAAACTGTTTTTT.